Each of the 30 T cell receptor beta chains below was sequenced from the same sample in a study of blood T cell repertoires in COVID-19. Profiled with immunoSEQ multiplex PCR; TCRdb holds only in-frame clones, not every one. The sample carries about 190,000 clones, 78% recorded once. What was sequenced was peripheral blood. The receptor source for this set is a woman older than 75 with active or convalescent COVID-19.

V gene TRBV7-9 combines with J gene TRBJ2-7; 8 bases line up with TRBD1. This CDR3 has 15 residues. Germline assignment: CDR1 SEHNR and CDR2 FQNEAQ (reference sequence). V was pared by 5 bases and J by 4 bases, with 10 bases of the junction left unmatched. This CDR3 is CASSDDRGAMYEQYF. The CDR3 DNA reads as TGTGCCAGCAGCGACGACAGGGGAGCGATGTACGAGCAGTACTTC.

The chain combines TRBV18 with TRBJ1-4, with 9 bases matching TRBD1. The V segment lost 6 bases and the J segment 7 bases; nucleotides outside the gene matches: 9. CDR3 length equals 15 residues. CDR1 KGHSH and CDR2 LQKENI come from the germline V gene. CDR3 protein: CASSRPGQGIEKLFF. DNA for the CDR3: TGTGCCAGCTCTCGTCCGGGACAGGGCATTGAAAAACTGTTTTTT.

The chain carries TRBV9 and TRBJ2-5, with D perhaps TRBD2 (5 bases). The V gene lost 2 bases and the J gene lost 3 bases, with 14 bases spanning the gap. Looked up from germline, CDR1 is SGDLS and CDR2 is YYNGEE. CDR3 length: 15 residues. CDR3 DNA sequence: TGTGCCAGCAGCGTCTTAACTAGACCAGAAGAGACCCAGTACTTC. Its translation: CASSVLTRPEETQYF.

The chain carries TRBV2 and TRBJ1-3, with D possibly TRBD1 on 5 matching bases. This CDR3 is built from 13 residues. Germline loops: CDR1 SNHLY, CDR2 FYNNEI. The V end lost 4 bases, the J end lost 3 bases, and 7 bases lay between the germline ends. CDR3 region: CASSGQGGNTIYF. The CDR3 DNA reads as TGTGCCAGCAGTGGCCAGGGTGGAAACACCATATATTTT.

V gene TRBV18 combines with J gene TRBJ2-2; possible D gene TRBD2, 6 bases. The length of the CDR3 is 16 residues. Between the trimmed V and J ends, which lost 3 bases and 7 bases, there was a span of 18 bases. Germline CDR1 and CDR2: KGHSH and LQKENI. The CDR3 DNA follows: TGTGCCAGCTCACCCCCCTATGGCGGGGTAATCGGGGAGCTGTTTTTT. Protein sequence: CASSPPYGGVIGELFF.

This chain uses TRBV11-2 with TRBJ1-6; D perhaps matches TRBD1 (6 bases). This CDR3 has 14 amino acids. Trimming removed 3 bases from V and 9 bases from J, with 12 bases in between. Germline assignment: CDR1 SGHAT and CDR2 FQNNGV. In nucleotides, the CDR3 is TGTGCCAGCAGCTTGGCCAGGGGTGCTTCACCCCTCCACTTT. Amino acid sequence: CASSLARGASPLHF. Full variable domain (remainder filled in from reference TRBV11-2 and TRBJ1-6): EAGVAQSPRYKIIEKRQSVAFWCNPISGHATLYWYQQILGQGPKLLIQFQNNGVVDDSQLPKDRFSAERLKGVDSTLKIQPAKLEDSAVYLCASSLARGASPLHFGNGTRLTVT.

The chain couples TRBV4-2 to TRBJ2-3; 7 bases are a match to TRBD2. This CDR3 comprises 14 residues. Germline V gene sequence: CDR1 LGHNA, CDR2 YNFKEQ. V lost 1 base and J lost 4; bases outside the gene matches: 2. CDR3 sequence (DNA): TGTGCCAGCAGCCAAGGACTAGCTGCAGATACGCAGTATTTT. Protein sequence: CASSQGLAADTQYF.

This rearrangement joins TRBV24-1 to TRBJ2-5; the match to TRBD2 covers 8 bases. CDR3 length equals 14 residues. The trim removed 4 bases at V and 1 base at J, leaving 1 base unmatched. Germline CDR1 reads KGHDR; CDR2 reads SFDVKD. The CDR3 DNA sequence: TGTGCCACCAGTGAAGCGGGGGCCCAAGAGACCCAGTACTTC. Residues: CATSEAGAQETQYF.

V gene TRBV6-4 combines with J gene TRBJ2-1; 7 bases align to TRBD1. The V and J ends lost 6 bases and 9 bases, in that order; junction bases with no gene match: 8. Germline CDR1 reads MRHNA; CDR2 reads SNTAGT. The CDR3 runs 13 residues. The CDR3 protein is CASREDRYGEQFF. CDR3 bases: TGTGCCAGCAGAGAGGACAGGTATGGTGAGCAGTTCTTC.

The chain is built from TRBV3-1 (or the pseudogene TRBV3-2) and TRBJ2-3, with a tentative D call TRBD1 (6 bases). The germline V and J ends were trimmed by 1 base and 14 bases, with 16 bases remaining between them. The CDR3 extends over 13 amino acids. CDR1 is LGHDT and CDR2 is YNNKEL in the germline V gene (reference sequence). CDR3 DNA sequence: TGTGCCAGCAGCCAAGTCGTTGGGGGCTGGAGGTATTTT. Translated, it gives CASSQVVGGWRYF.

The chain combines TRBV19 with TRBJ1-6, with D possibly TRBD1 on 6 matching bases. The CDR3 consists of 15 residues. The germline V and J ends were trimmed by 2 bases and 5 bases, with 10 bases remaining between them. Germline V gene sequence: CDR1 LNHDA, CDR2 SQIVND (reference sequence). The CDR3 sequence: CASSIKGQNNSPLHF. CDR3 nucleotide sequence: TGTGCCAGTAGTATAAAGGGACAAAATAATTCACCCCTCCACTTT.

On this clone: A much larger clonotype is one base distant, so this may be a read error. The sample contains more than one DNA sequence encoding this CDR3. This sequence joins TRBV5-1 and TRBJ2-2, with 8 positions matching TRBD2. Germline trimming cut 0 bases from V and 5 bases from J; bases unmatched to any gene: 3. The CDR3 is made up of 15 amino acids. Germline V lookup: CDR1 SGHRS, CDR2 YFSETQ. The CDR3 bases are TGCGCCAGCAGCTTGGTTCGGGGGGGGACCGGGGAGCTGTTTTTT. Protein: CASSLVRGGTGELFF. The full variable domain, with the rest looked up from reference TRBV5-1 and TRBJ2-2, is KAGVTQTPRYLIKTRGQQVTLSCSPISGHRSVSWYQQTPGQGLQFLFEYFSETQRNKGNFPGRFSGRQFSNSRSEMNVSTLELGDSALYLCASSLVRGGTGELFFGEGSRLTVL.

The V call is TRBV5-1, the J call TRBJ1-2; D unresolved. This CDR3 has 14 residues. Germline-derived CDR1 and CDR2 are SGHRS and YFSETQ. V shed 4 bases and J shed 2 bases, with 12 bases lying between them. CDR3 protein: CASSIVTGNYGYTF. The DNA of the CDR3 is TGCGCCAGCAGCATAGTGACGGGAAACTATGGCTACACCTTC.

The chain recombines TRBV19 with TRBJ1-2; D is uncertain. CDR1 is LNHDA and CDR2 is SQIVND in the germline V gene (reference sequence). Trimming took 3 bases from V and 6 from J, leaving 17 bases between them. The CDR3 covers 15 residues. CDR3 in DNA: TGTGCCAGTAGTATTTATGTTTCGGCAGGCCATGGCTACACCTTC. Translated: CASSIYVSAGHGYTF.

The chain couples TRBV9 to TRBJ2-7, with D unresolved. Germline CDR1 is SGDLS and CDR2 is YYNGEE. Trimming removed 3 bases from V and 0 bases from J, with 7 bases in between. There are 13 residues in the CDR3. In nucleotides, the CDR3 is TGTGCCAGCAGCGCCCTACCCTCCTACGAGCAGTACTTC. Translating gives CASSALPSYEQYF.

This CDR3 is CASSLTGQNYGYTF. The CDR3 DNA sequence: TGTGCCAGCAGTTTAACAGGTCAAAACTATGGCTACACCTTC. The gene calls are TRBV28 and TRBJ1-2, with D perhaps TRBD1 (5 bases). Germline CDR1 and CDR2: MDHEN and SYDVKM. V gave up 2 bases and J gave up 2 bases, with 9 bases separating them. The CDR3 consists of 14 residues.

The chain links TRBV30 to TRBJ2-3, with TRBD2 matching 9 bases. CDR3 length: 13 residues. V shed 6 bases and J 1 base; nucleotides not matched to a gene: 2. Per germline, CDR1 GTSNPN and CDR2 SVGIG (reference sequence). In DNA form, the CDR3 reads TGTGCCTGTAGCGGGGGACGCACAGATACGCAGTATTTT. This sequence encodes CACSGGRTDTQYF.

The chain recombines TRBV28 with TRBJ1-1, with D perhaps matching TRBD1 (5 bases). Trimming shortened V by 2 bases and J by 0 bases, and 13 bases separated the two germline ends. CDR3 length: 16 amino acids. CDR1 is MDHEN, CDR2 SYDVKM, per germline. The CDR3 DNA reads TGTGCCAGCAGTTTAGTAGGGGCTAGGATGAACACTGAAGCTTTCTTT. Its protein is CASSLVGARMNTEAFF.

The CDR3 DNA sequence: TGCGCCAGCAGCTTGGCCGGGACAGTTTCCTACAATGAGCAGTTCTTC. Amino acid sequence: CASSLAGTVSYNEQFF. V gene TRBV5-1 combines with J gene TRBJ2-1; the match to TRBD1 covers 7 bases. CDR1 SGHRS and CDR2 YFSETQ come from the germline V gene. V trimming: 0 bases; J trimming: 1 base; junction bases outside the gene matches: 4. The CDR3 is 16 residues long.

J is TRBJ1-5 and V is TRBV19; 7 bases line up with TRBD1. There are 15 residues in the CDR3. Per germline, CDR1 LNHDA and CDR2 SQIVND (reference sequence). Trimming cost V 7 bases and J 0 bases; bases outside gene matches: 6. The CDR3 DNA follows: TGTGCCAGTACCCCGACAGGGTATAGCAATCAGCCCCAGCATTTT. Translating it yields CASTPTGYSNQPQHF.

The rearrangement links TRBV19 to TRBJ1-2; D unresolved. V shed 9 bases and J shed 0 bases, with 20 bases lying between them. The CDR3 loop spans 16 amino acids. Germline V gives CDR1 LNHDA, CDR2 SQIVND (reference sequence). CDR3 in amino acids: CASQRGSGTPNYGYTF. The CDR3 nucleotides read TGTGCCAGCCAAAGAGGGAGCGGCACTCCTAACTATGGCTACACCTTC.

The chain joins TRBV29-1 to TRBJ1-6, with D tentatively TRBD1 (5 bases). The germline V gene has CDR1 SQVTM and CDR2 ANQGSEA. This CDR3 region has 15 residues. V dropped 4 bases and J dropped 0 bases, with 10 bases sitting between them. Here the CDR3 DNA reads TGCAGCGTTGCTTGGGGCCGCTCCTATAATTCACCCCTCCACTTT. This sequence encodes CSVAWGRSYNSPLHF.

This clone came up a few times. The chain carries TRBV18 and TRBJ1-4, with TRBD1 identical over 7 bases. Germline trimming cut 0 bases from V and 8 bases from J; bases unmatched to any gene: 12. Germline V gene sequence: CDR1 KGHSH, CDR2 LQKENI. This CDR3 has 17 residues. CDR3 sequence: CASSPPTGSALGEKLFF. The CDR3 DNA is TGTGCCAGCTCACCACCGACAGGGTCGGCCTTGGGGGAAAAACTGTTTTTT.

The V call is TRBV7-3, the J call TRBJ1-6; D may be TRBD1 (5 bases). The CDR3 loop spans 18 amino acids. Between the trimmed V and J ends, which lost 2 bases and 10 bases, there was a span of 24 bases. Germline-derived CDR1 and CDR2 are SGHTA and FQGTGA. CDR3 nucleotide sequence: TGTGCCAGCAGCTTATACCCGAGACTTCTGGGAGGGGAGTCACCCCTCCACTTT. This encodes CASSLYPRLLGGESPLHF.

V and J are TRBV7-6 and TRBJ1-2, with 7 bases lining up with TRBD1. J gave up 6 bases and V 4 bases, and 11 bases lay outside the gene matches. In germline, CDR1 is SGHVS, CDR2 FNYEAQ. The CDR3 covers 15 residues. CDR3 bases: TGTGCCAGCAGCTACAGGACAGGTCCTATCGATGGCTACACCTTC. Encoded protein: CASSYRTGPIDGYTF.

This clone is a singleton in its sample. The rearrangement uses TRBV5-8 and TRBJ1-4, with D hard to call. CDR1 and CDR2 from the germline V gene are SGHTS and YDEGEE. Deletions cut 1 base from V and 4 bases from J, with 17 bases between. The CDR3 spans 17 residues. The CDR3 protein is CASSLPTQDGFNEKLFF. For the CDR3, the DNA is TGTGCCAGCAGCTTGCCTACCCAGGATGGGTTTAATGAAAAACTGTTTTTT.

V and J are TRBV19 and TRBJ2-5, with 7 nucleotides matching TRBD1. Germline V gene data show CDR1 as LNHDA and CDR2 as SQIVND (reference sequence). V lost 1 base and J lost 0; bases outside the gene matches: 5. The length of the CDR3 is 16 residues. CDR3 sequence: CASSIVDRVNQETQYF. The CDR3 DNA is TGTGCCAGTAGTATAGTAGACAGGGTGAACCAAGAGACCCAGTACTTC. Variable domain in full (rest from reference TRBV19 and TRBJ2-5): DGGITQSPKYLFRKEGQNVTLSCEQNLNHDAMYWYRQDPGQGLRLIYYSQIVNDFQKGDIAEGYSVSREKKESFPLTVTSAQKNPTAFYLCASSIVDRVNQETQYFGPGTRLLVL.

The chain recombines TRBV6-2 or TRBV6-3 with TRBJ2-5; D uncertain. Germline V gene sequence: CDR1 MNHEY, CDR2 SVGEGT. Trimming removed 6 bases at V and 2 bases at J, with 10 bases between. The CDR3 has 13 residues. The chain's CDR3 is CASSRLSQETQYF. In nucleotides, the CDR3 is TGTGCCAGCAGCCGCCTTAGTCAAGAGACCCAGTACTTC.

The J gene is TRBJ2-7, the V gene TRBV6-5, with D possibly TRBD1 on 6 matching bases. This CDR3 has 14 amino acids. Trimming took off 3 bases at V and 1 base at J, with 10 bases between the two ends. CDR1 and CDR2 (germline): MNHEY, SVGAGI. Written as DNA, the CDR3 is TGTGCCAGCAGTTATGGGACAAGTTCCTACGAGCAGTACTTC. It yields the protein CASSYGTSSYEQYF.

The V call is TRBV6-5, the J call TRBJ1-5; tentatively, D is TRBD1 (5 bases). From germline, CDR1 is MNHEY and CDR2 SVGAGI. There are 14 residues in the CDR3. V lost 7 bases, J lost 6 bases, and 16 bases lay in between. This CDR3 reads CASTTGPRGQPQHF. The CDR3 DNA reads as TGTGCCAGCACTACAGGTCCTAGGGGTCAGCCCCAGCATTTT.